This is a list of T cell receptor beta chains from one sample in a study of blood T cell repertoires in COVID-19. The method was immunoSEQ multiplex PCR; TCRdb's version includes in-frame clones alone and lacks a portion of them. The profile shows hundreds of thousands of clones, roughly 86% of them singletons. Material: PBMCs or T cells enriched from blood (not recorded which). Source of these receptors: a woman aged 25-40 years who had recovered from COVID-19. The CDR3 runs from the conserved cysteine through the conserved F or W. Fields, in order: J gene, D gene, clone size, V gene, CDR3 protein, CDR3 DNA. D genes are given only for firm matches. Clone size is shown for a subset of rows, as once, few, many or a class of expanded clone.

j_call: TRBJ1-4; d_call: .; clone_size: .; v_call: TRBV19; cdr3_aa: CASSFDRTRTNEKLFF; cdr3_nt: TGTGCCAGTAGTTTCGACAGGACACGAACTAATGAAAAACTGTTTTTT
j_call: TRBJ2-7; d_call: .; clone_size: .; v_call: TRBV12-5; cdr3_aa: CASGATVPLSYEQYF; cdr3_nt: TGTGCTAGTGGTGCGACAGTTCCCTTATCCTACGAGCAGTACTTC
j_call: TRBJ1-5; d_call: TRBD1; clone_size: .; v_call: TRBV13; cdr3_aa: CASSLGQINQPQHF; cdr3_nt: TGTGCCAGCAGCTTGGGACAGATAAATCAGCCCCAGCATTTT
j_call: TRBJ2-5; d_call: .; clone_size: once; v_call: TRBV7-2; cdr3_aa: CASTLTGFRKTQYF; cdr3_nt: TGTGCCAGCACTCTAACAGGGTTTCGGAAGACCCAGTACTTC
j_call: TRBJ2-2; d_call: TRBD2; clone_size: .; v_call: TRBV13; cdr3_aa: CASSLVARIAGLKGTGELFF; cdr3_nt: TGTGCCAGCAGCTTAGTAGCCCGGATAGCGGGACTTAAAGGAACCGGGGAGCTGTTTTTT
j_call: TRBJ1-5; d_call: .; clone_size: .; v_call: TRBV10-3; cdr3_aa: CAISDQTGYSNQPQHF; cdr3_nt: TGTGCCATCAGTGACCAGACAGGTTATAGCAATCAGCCCCAGCATTTT
j_call: TRBJ2-7; d_call: .; clone_size: .; v_call: TRBV6-6; cdr3_aa: CASSYSGGVAPEQYF; cdr3_nt: TGTGCCAGCAGTTACTCTGGGGGCGTGGCACCCGAGCAGTACTTC
j_call: TRBJ2-7; d_call: .; clone_size: .; v_call: TRBV7-6; cdr3_aa: CASSLAGGNSYEQYF; cdr3_nt: TGTGCCAGCAGCTTAGCCGGAGGGAACTCCTACGAGCAGTACTTC
j_call: TRBJ1-1; d_call: .; clone_size: once; v_call: TRBV5-1; cdr3_aa: CASSPGTSTMNTEAFF; cdr3_nt: TGCGCCAGCAGCCCAGGGACATCCACTATGAACACTGAAGCTTTCTTT
j_call: TRBJ2-7; d_call: .; clone_size: .; v_call: TRBV7-9; cdr3_aa: CATSEDPYEQYF; cdr3_nt: TGTGCCACCTCGGAGGATCCCTACGAGCAGTACTTC
j_call: TRBJ1-5; d_call: .; clone_size: few; v_call: TRBV19; cdr3_aa: CASSIRLGSTGTDIYSNQPQHF; cdr3_nt: TGTGCCAGTAGTATCCGCCTCGGATCGACTGGAACGGATATCTATAGCAATCAGCCCCAGCATTTT
j_call: TRBJ1-6; d_call: TRBD1; clone_size: once; v_call: TRBV2; cdr3_aa: CASSGRTGGDGSPLHF; cdr3_nt: TGTGCCAGCAGTGGGAGGACAGGGGGCGATGGGTCACCCCTCCACTTT
j_call: TRBJ2-7; d_call: .; clone_size: .; v_call: TRBV6-5; cdr3_aa: CASSYSNAGYEQYF; cdr3_nt: TGTGCCAGCAGTTACTCTAACGCGGGTTACGAGCAGTACTTC
j_call: TRBJ2-1; d_call: TRBD2; clone_size: .; v_call: TRBV5-1; cdr3_aa: CASSLYLSSGTNEQFF; cdr3_nt: TGCGCCAGCAGCTTGTATCTGTCTAGCGGGACCAATGAGCAGTTCTTC
j_call: TRBJ1-2; d_call: .; clone_size: .; v_call: TRBV28; cdr3_aa: CASSLSGRGQTYGYTF; cdr3_nt: TGTGCCAGCAGTTTATCGGGGAGGGGACAAACCTATGGCTACACCTTC
j_call: TRBJ1-3; d_call: TRBD1; clone_size: .; v_call: TRBV4-3; cdr3_aa: CASSREGGAGNTIYF; cdr3_nt: TGCGCCAGCAGCCGGGAAGGGGGCGCGGGAAACACCATATATTTT
j_call: TRBJ2-3; d_call: TRBD2; clone_size: .; v_call: TRBV10-3; cdr3_aa: CAATSGSTDTQYF; cdr3_nt: TGTGCCGCTACTAGCGGAAGCACAGATACGCAGTATTTT
j_call: TRBJ1-1; d_call: TRBD1; clone_size: .; v_call: TRBV7-9; cdr3_aa: CASSRTGGKFEAFF; cdr3_nt: TGTGCCAGCAGCCGAACAGGGGGCAAATTTGAAGCTTTCTTT
j_call: TRBJ2-5; d_call: TRBD1; clone_size: once; v_call: TRBV6-1; cdr3_aa: CASSEGQGVETQYF; cdr3_nt: TGTGCCAGCAGTGAGGGGCAGGGGGTAGAGACCCAGTACTTC
j_call: TRBJ1-2; d_call: .; clone_size: .; v_call: TRBV18; cdr3_aa: CASSPSQGNYGYTF; cdr3_nt: TGTGCCAGCTCACCCTCACAGGGTAACTATGGCTACACCTTC
j_call: TRBJ1-2; d_call: .; clone_size: .; v_call: TRBV6-5; cdr3_aa: CASSKDGGNYGYTF; cdr3_nt: TGTGCCAGCAGCAAAGACGGGGGGAACTATGGCTACACCTTC
j_call: TRBJ1-6; d_call: .; clone_size: .; v_call: TRBV5-1; cdr3_aa: CASSLPGGGYSPLHF; cdr3_nt: TGCGCCAGCAGCTTACCGGGTGGCGGCTATTCACCCCTCCACTTT
j_call: TRBJ1-3; d_call: TRBD1; clone_size: .; v_call: TRBV18; cdr3_aa: CASSPQSGQNSGNTIYF; cdr3_nt: TGTGCCAGCTCACCACAGTCGGGACAGAACTCTGGAAACACCATATATTTT
j_call: TRBJ2-1; d_call: TRBD2; clone_size: .; v_call: TRBV19; cdr3_aa: CASDMGLAGTGEQFF; cdr3_nt: TGTGCCAGTGACATGGGACTAGCGGGGACCGGGGAGCAGTTCTTC
j_call: TRBJ2-3; d_call: TRBD1; clone_size: .; v_call: TRBV7-9; cdr3_aa: CASSEGQTNTDTQYF; cdr3_nt: TGTGCCAGCAGCGAGGGACAGACGAACACAGATACGCAGTATTTT
j_call: TRBJ2-2; d_call: TRBD1; clone_size: .; v_call: TRBV10-1; cdr3_aa: CATADNHLLQGTGELFF; cdr3_nt: TGCGCCACCGCTGATAACCACTTATTACAGGGGACCGGGGAGCTGTTTTTT
j_call: TRBJ2-1; d_call: TRBD1; clone_size: .; v_call: TRBV5-4; cdr3_aa: CASSPGTGSYNEQFF; cdr3_nt: TGTGCCAGCAGCCCAGGGACAGGCTCCTACAATGAGCAGTTCTTC
j_call: TRBJ2-1; d_call: .; clone_size: .; v_call: TRBV4-3; cdr3_aa: CASSQDRIASYNEQFF; cdr3_nt: TGCGCCAGCAGCCAAGATAGGATAGCCTCCTACAATGAGCAGTTCTTC
j_call: TRBJ2-5; d_call: .; clone_size: once; v_call: TRBV3-1/TRBV3-2; cdr3_aa: CASSQWVAQETQYF; cdr3_nt: TGTGCCAGCAGCCAATGGGTAGCTCAAGAGACCCAGTACTTC
j_call: TRBJ2-1; d_call: TRBD1; clone_size: .; v_call: TRBV19; cdr3_aa: CASSMYRGSYNEQFF; cdr3_nt: TGTGCCAGTAGTATGTACAGGGGTTCCTACAATGAGCAGTTCTTC
j_call: TRBJ1-5; d_call: .; clone_size: few; v_call: TRBV4-2; cdr3_aa: CASSQATRARNQPQHF; cdr3_nt: TGTGCCAGCAGCCAAGCGACTAGGGCCCGCAATCAGCCCCAGCATTTT
j_call: TRBJ2-3; d_call: .; clone_size: .; v_call: TRBV11-2; cdr3_aa: CASSLDRGTDTQYF; cdr3_nt: TGTGCCAGCAGCTTAGACCGGGGGACAGATACGCAGTATTTT
j_call: TRBJ2-1; d_call: .; clone_size: .; v_call: TRBV3-1/TRBV3-2; cdr3_aa: CASSQEEVSSEQFF; cdr3_nt: TGTGCCAGCAGCCAAGAAGAGGTTTCTAGTGAGCAGTTCTTC
j_call: TRBJ1-1; d_call: .; clone_size: .; v_call: TRBV19; cdr3_aa: CASSANPRRVREAFF; cdr3_nt: TGTGCCAGTAGTGCCAATCCAAGGCGGGTAAGAGAAGCTTTCTTT
j_call: TRBJ2-2; d_call: TRBD2; clone_size: .; v_call: TRBV28; cdr3_aa: CASSPPTSGSSGELFF; cdr3_nt: TGTGCCAGCAGTCCCCCGACTAGCGGGAGTTCCGGGGAGCTGTTTTTT
j_call: TRBJ2-1; d_call: TRBD1; clone_size: .; v_call: TRBV5-1; cdr3_aa: CASSLGQGDNEQFF; cdr3_nt: TGCGCCAGCAGCTTGGGACAGGGGGACAATGAGCAGTTCTTC
j_call: TRBJ2-2; d_call: TRBD1; clone_size: .; v_call: TRBV18; cdr3_aa: CASSPFQGDTGELFF; cdr3_nt: TGTGCCAGCTCACCGTTCCAGGGGGACACCGGGGAGCTGTTTTTT
j_call: TRBJ2-5; d_call: TRBD2; clone_size: .; v_call: TRBV18; cdr3_aa: CASSPNLDSGREYQETQYF; cdr3_nt: TGTGCCAGCTCACCAAATTTGGATAGCGGGAGAGAGTACCAAGAGACCCAGTACTTC
j_call: TRBJ2-5; d_call: TRBD2; clone_size: .; v_call: TRBV19; cdr3_aa: CASSIHWQRETIQETQYF; cdr3_nt: TGTGCCAGTAGTATTCACTGGCAGCGGGAGACTATCCAAGAGACCCAGTACTTC
j_call: TRBJ1-5; d_call: .; clone_size: .; v_call: TRBV19; cdr3_aa: CASSIESGFNQPQHF; cdr3_nt: TGTGCCAGTAGTATAGAATCGGGGTTTAATCAGCCCCAGCATTTT
j_call: TRBJ1-6; d_call: .; clone_size: .; v_call: TRBV5-5; cdr3_aa: CASSSGGNNSPLHF; cdr3_nt: TGTGCCAGCAGCTCGGGGGGGAATAATTCACCCCTCCACTTT
j_call: TRBJ1-1; d_call: .; clone_size: .; v_call: TRBV12-3/TRBV12-4; cdr3_aa: CASSTQFNTEAFF; cdr3_nt: TGTGCCAGCAGTACACAGTTCAACACTGAAGCTTTCTTT
j_call: TRBJ2-7; d_call: TRBD2; clone_size: once; v_call: TRBV13; cdr3_aa: CASSLVLAGTYEQYF; cdr3_nt: TGTGCCAGCAGCTTGGTTCTAGCGGGAACATACGAGCAGTACTTC
j_call: TRBJ2-7; d_call: TRBD2; clone_size: .; v_call: TRBV4-3; cdr3_aa: CASSQEWREVPYEQYF; cdr3_nt: TGCGCCAGCAGCCAAGAATGGCGGGAGGTTCCCTACGAGCAGTACTTC
j_call: TRBJ1-4; d_call: TRBD1; clone_size: .; v_call: TRBV5-1; cdr3_aa: CASSQGQVPEKLFF; cdr3_nt: TGCGCCAGCAGCCAGGGACAGGTCCCTGAAAAACTGTTTTTT
j_call: TRBJ1-6; d_call: TRBD1; clone_size: .; v_call: TRBV18; cdr3_aa: CASSPPGQPLNSPLHF; cdr3_nt: TGTGCCAGCTCACCCCCGGGACAGCCGCTCAATTCACCCCTCCACTTT
j_call: TRBJ2-7; d_call: TRBD2; clone_size: .; v_call: TRBV5-1; cdr3_aa: CASSHPLGTSGFSSYEQYF; cdr3_nt: TGCGCCAGCAGCCACCCCCTCGGGACTAGCGGGTTCAGCTCCTACGAGCAGTACTTC
j_call: TRBJ2-1; d_call: .; clone_size: once; v_call: TRBV2; cdr3_aa: CASSLALYNEQFF; cdr3_nt: TGTGCCAGTTCATTAGCGCTCTACAATGAGCAGTTCTTC
j_call: TRBJ1-2; d_call: .; clone_size: .; v_call: TRBV29-1; cdr3_aa: CSVRTGKVSDYGYTF; cdr3_nt: TGCAGCGTCAGGACTGGTAAAGTCTCGGACTATGGCTACACCTTC
j_call: TRBJ2-2; d_call: TRBD1; clone_size: .; v_call: TRBV11-2; cdr3_aa: CASSLTHDRGGNTGELFF; cdr3_nt: TGTGCCAGCAGCTTGACCCACGACAGGGGAGGAAACACCGGGGAGCTGTTTTTT
j_call: TRBJ2-1; d_call: TRBD2; clone_size: .; v_call: TRBV5-1; cdr3_aa: CASRHGGLAGAGDEQFF; cdr3_nt: TGCGCCAGCAGGCATGGCGGACTAGCGGGAGCTGGGGATGAGCAGTTCTTC
j_call: TRBJ1-2; d_call: .; clone_size: .; v_call: TRBV5-1; cdr3_aa: CASSLDGPPNYGYTF; cdr3_nt: TGCGCCAGCAGCTTGGACGGTCCCCCTAACTATGGCTACACCTTC
j_call: TRBJ1-5; d_call: TRBD1; clone_size: .; v_call: TRBV7-9; cdr3_aa: CASSPQGDVNQPQHF; cdr3_nt: TGTGCCAGCAGTCCTCAGGGGGACGTTAATCAGCCCCAGCATTTT
j_call: TRBJ1-1; d_call: .; clone_size: .; v_call: TRBV28; cdr3_aa: CASSYEVRGTFF; cdr3_nt: TGTGCCAGCAGTTATGAGGTGCGGGGGACTTTCTTT
j_call: TRBJ1-5; d_call: TRBD1; clone_size: .; v_call: TRBV10-3; cdr3_aa: CAIGQGTLNQPQHF; cdr3_nt: TGTGCCATTGGACAGGGGACCCTTAATCAGCCCCAGCATTTT
j_call: TRBJ2-1; d_call: .; clone_size: .; v_call: TRBV7-2; cdr3_aa: CASSFQGFGEQFF; cdr3_nt: TGTGCCAGCAGCTTTCAGGGGTTCGGTGAGCAGTTCTTC
j_call: TRBJ2-3; d_call: .; clone_size: .; v_call: TRBV3-1/TRBV3-2; cdr3_aa: CASSQGGGGLHTQYF; cdr3_nt: TGTGCCAGCAGCCAAGGGGGAGGAGGGCTCCATACGCAGTATTTT
j_call: TRBJ2-1; d_call: TRBD2; clone_size: .; v_call: TRBV7-9; cdr3_aa: CASSITTTSGSYNEQFF; cdr3_nt: TGTGCCAGCAGCATAACCACCACTAGCGGGAGCTACAATGAGCAGTTCTTC
j_call: TRBJ1-4; d_call: TRBD1; clone_size: .; v_call: TRBV7-6; cdr3_aa: CASSLGRGRTNEKLFF; cdr3_nt: TGTGCCAGCAGCTTAGGGAGGGGGCGTACTAATGAAAAACTGTTTTTT
j_call: TRBJ2-1; d_call: .; clone_size: .; v_call: TRBV6-5; cdr3_aa: CATKAGPYNEQFF; cdr3_nt: TGTGCCACCAAGGCGGGACCTTACAATGAGCAGTTCTTC